One sample yielded the 18 T cell receptor beta chains listed below, sequenced in a study of T cell responses to AZD1222 COVID-19 vaccine. Libraries were prepared by immunoSEQ multiplex PCR; TCRdb keeps only in-frame clonotypes and omits some of them. This sample has some 150,000 clones, with 75% to 95% found just once. Sequences were derived from peripheral blood, sampled 28 days after the second AZD1222 dose. The receptors come from an adult who received the AZD1222 COVID-19 vaccine.

The chain joins TRBV4-1 to TRBJ1-3; D is undetermined. There are 13 residues in the CDR3. Looked up from germline, CDR1 is MGHRA and CDR2 is YSYEKL. V lost 0 bases and J lost 4, with 4 bases in between. The CDR3, as DNA: TGCGCCAGCAGCCAAGATAGAGGAAACACCATATATTTT. Protein product: CASSQDRGNTIYF.

This chain joins TRBV27 and TRBJ1-1; 7 bases agree with TRBD1. CDR3 length: 15 amino acids. CDR1 and CDR2 (germline): MNHEY, SMNVEV (reference sequence). J was trimmed by 3 bases and V by 4 bases; bases with no gene match: 8. DNA of the CDR3: TGTGCCAGCAGTTCGGGACAGCGGGGGGACACTGAAGCTTTCTTT. As protein: CASSSGQRGDTEAFF.

The gene calls are TRBV7-9 and TRBJ2-1, with 8 bases lining up with TRBD2. Per the germline V gene, CDR1 is SEHNR and CDR2 is FQNEAQ (reference sequence). The trim removed 2 bases at V and 7 bases at J, leaving 7 bases unmatched. This CDR3 comprises 15 residues. The chain's CDR3 is CASSLLSGSSNEQFF. For the CDR3, the DNA is TGTGCCAGCAGCTTATTAAGCGGGAGTTCAAATGAGCAGTTCTTC.

The genes are TRBV7-2 and TRBJ2-5; 7 bases are shared with TRBD1. The CDR3 runs 17 residues. Trimming removed 5 bases from V and 3 bases from J; junction bases left unmatched: 15. Germline V gene data show CDR1 as SGHTA and CDR2 as FQGNSA. CDR3 DNA sequence: TGTGCCAGCAGCCCCCTCTGGGGACAGAGGACTGAAGAGACCCAGTACTTC. This codes for CASSPLWGQRTEETQYF.

The sample holds one count of this clone. This chain uses TRBV2 with TRBJ1-4, with 7 bases matching TRBD1. CDR3 length equals 16 residues. Germline V gives CDR1 SNHLY, CDR2 FYNNEI. With 7 bases clipped from V and 0 bases from J, the junction kept 8 bases outside the gene matches. This CDR3 reads CASIGGTAATNEKLFF. In nucleotides, the CDR3 is TGTGCCAGCATTGGGGGGACAGCCGCAACTAATGAAAAACTGTTTTTT.

The genes are TRBV5-4 and TRBJ2-7; TRBD1 or TRBD2 may be the D gene (5 bases each). This CDR3 region has 14 residues. CDR1 SGHNT and CDR2 YYREEE come from the germline V gene (reference sequence). V was shortened by 2 bases and J by 0 bases, with 9 bases between the two germline ends. The CDR3 bases are TGTGCCAGCAGCTTCGGGACCGACTCCTACGAGCAGTACTTC. Protein: CASSFGTDSYEQYF.

This rearrangement joins TRBV5-1 to TRBJ2-7, with TRBD2 matching 9 bases. V dropped 4 bases and J dropped 12; count of bases not matched to a gene: 2. The CDR3 length is 10 residues. In germline, CDR1 is SGHRS, CDR2 YFSETQ. The CDR3 is CASSPGLAYF. CDR3 nucleotides: TGCGCCAGCAGCCCGGGACTAGCGTACTTC.

This clone is a singleton in its sample. The chain carries TRBV27 and TRBJ2-3; D possibly corresponds to TRBD2 (5 bases). Trimming shortened V by 0 bases and J by 6 bases, and 13 bases separated the two germline ends. This CDR3 comprises 15 residues. Germline CDR1 is MNHEY and CDR2 is SMNVEV (reference sequence). The CDR3 DNA sequence: TGTGCCAGCAGTTTATCGTACCTAGCCCTCGATACGCAGTATTTT. Its translation: CASSLSYLALDTQYF.

As to this clone: Other DNA sequences in this sample translate to the same CDR3. The chain links TRBV18 to TRBJ1-1; no clear D. This CDR3 is 14 amino acids long. The germline gives CDR1 KGHSH, CDR2 LQKENI. Trimming removed 6 bases from V and 0 bases from J, with 11 bases in between. The CDR3 region is CASSPPTVNTEAFF. The CDR3 nucleotides read TGTGCCAGCTCCCCGCCCACTGTGAACACTGAAGCTTTCTTT.

This chain connects TRBV9 to TRBJ1-2; 7 positions agree with TRBD1. The CDR3 sequence is 13 residues long. CDR1 SGDLS and CDR2 YYNGEE come from the germline V gene. J lost 12 bases, V lost 2 bases, and 10 bases had no gene match. This chain's CDR3 is CASSVGGTDEDTF. As DNA, the CDR3 is TGTGCCAGCAGCGTGGGGGGGACAGACGAAGACACCTTC.

CDR3 in DNA: TGTGCCAGCACCGTGCCTTCGGAGACCCAGTACTTC. Translating it yields CASTVPSETQYF. The chain recombines TRBV9 with TRBJ2-5; no clear D gene. Germline lookup yields CDR1 SGDLS and CDR2 YYNGEE. Trimming stripped 6 bases from V and 5 bases from J, with 11 bases between. The length of the CDR3 is 12 residues.

The chain links TRBV5-4 to TRBJ2-7; D tentatively fits TRBD1 or TRBD2 (5 bases each). The CDR3 is made up of 13 amino acids. CDR1 is SGHNT and CDR2 is YYREEE in the germline V gene (reference sequence). V dropped 4 bases and J dropped 7 bases, with 15 bases sitting between them. The CDR3 sequence is CASSPGTAGEQYF. CDR3 bases: TGTGCCAGCAGCCCCGGGACGGCCGGAGAGCAGTACTTC.

This chain connects TRBV5-6 to TRBJ1-1; TRBD1 agrees at 8 bases. The V and J ends lost 1 base and 3 bases, in that order; junction bases with no gene match: 5. Germline CDR1 reads SGHDT; CDR2 reads YYEEEE. The CDR3 extends over 15 amino acids. The CDR3 spells CASSLRAQGDTEAFF. CDR3 coding DNA: TGTGCCAGCAGCTTGAGGGCACAGGGGGACACTGAAGCTTTCTTT.

The CDR3 DNA reads as TGTGCCGACAAAGAGGGGAAGTATATTGAAGCTTTCTTT. Amino acids: CADKEGKYIEAFF. This sequence joins TRBV2 and TRBJ1-1; D perhaps matches TRBD1 (5 bases). The V end was cut by 11 bases, the J end by 7 bases, with 20 bases between. The CDR3 extends over 13 amino acids. Germline V gene data show CDR1 as SNHLY and CDR2 as FYNNEI.

The chain combines TRBV7-6 with TRBJ2-3; 11 bases align to TRBD2. This CDR3 contains 15 residues. V shed 5 bases, J shed 6 bases, and the junction held 7 bases outside the gene matches. Looked up from germline, CDR1 is SGHVS and CDR2 is FNYEAQ. The chain's CDR3 is CASSPLAGGGDTQYF. The CDR3 nucleotides read TGTGCCAGCAGCCCCCTAGCGGGAGGCGGGGATACGCAGTATTTT.

The chain uses TRBV12-3 or TRBV12-4 and TRBJ2-5; perhaps TRBD1 as D (5 bases). This CDR3 is 13 amino acids long. The V and J ends lost 2 bases and 2 bases respectively, with 6 bases between them. CDR3 protein: CASSLYRQETQYF. The DNA for the CDR3 is TGTGCCAGCAGTTTATACAGGCAAGAGACCCAGTACTTC.

The chain uses TRBV11-2 and TRBJ1-6, with a weak D call TRBD1 (5 bases). Trimming stripped 0 bases from V and 10 bases from J, with 13 bases between. The CDR3 is 15 residues long. In germline, CDR1 is SGHAT, CDR2 FQNNGV. CDR3 sequence (DNA): TGTGCCAGCAGCTTAGAACCAGGGATAGGATCACCCCTCCACTTT. This translates into CASSLEPGIGSPLHF.

The V gene is TRBV11-2, the J gene TRBJ2-4; D gene ambiguous. CDR1 and CDR2 (germline): SGHAT, FQNNGV. The V and J ends lost 0 bases and 6 bases respectively, with 12 bases between them. This CDR3 region has 15 residues. Here the CDR3 DNA reads TGTGCCAGCAGCTTAGATGGTGTGGGTTCAAACATTCAGTACTTC. This codes for CASSLDGVGSNIQYF.